Detailed here is one TCR beta chain. 60 Vbeta and 13 Jbeta primers were used in PCR. Using immunoSEQ multiplex PCR, the repertoire was profiled, and TCRdb retains in-frame clones only, with some absent. Altogether 100,000 to 130,000 clones are present, around 76% being singletons, with the ten largest covering less than 3%. The record originates from a study of cytomegalovirus exposure and HLA in healthy donors. Germline V gene data show CDR1 as MNHNS and CDR2 as SASEGT. V lost 8 bases to trimming and J lost 0 bases, with 11 bases between them. The CDR3 consists of 14 residues. This clonotype was sampled from a man aged 25-40 years in good health and CMV-seropositive. The sequenced material came from PBMCs. The chain recombines TRBV6-1 with TRBJ1-5; D remains ambiguous. Written as DNA, the CDR3 is TGTGCCAGCCTGGAGATGTATAGCAATCAGCCCCAGCATTTT. It is translated as CASLEMYSNQPQHF.